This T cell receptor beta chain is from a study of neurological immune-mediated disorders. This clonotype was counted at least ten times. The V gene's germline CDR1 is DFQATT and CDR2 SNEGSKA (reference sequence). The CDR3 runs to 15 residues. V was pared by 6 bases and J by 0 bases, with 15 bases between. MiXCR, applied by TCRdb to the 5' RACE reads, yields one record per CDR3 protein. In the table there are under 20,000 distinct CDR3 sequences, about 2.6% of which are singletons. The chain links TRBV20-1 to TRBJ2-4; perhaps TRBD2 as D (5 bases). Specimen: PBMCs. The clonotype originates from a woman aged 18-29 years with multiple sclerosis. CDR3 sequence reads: CSAAKRRLAKNIQYF. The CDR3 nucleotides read TGCAGTGCCGCCAAGCGGAGACTAGCCAAAAACATTCAGTACTTC.